The clone carrying this T cell receptor (beta chain) showed up many times. This record belongs to a study of breast tumors, draining lymph nodes, adjacent tissues. Breast cancer patients provided tissue from their axillary draining lymph nodes. One entry per CDR3 protein, called by TCRdb with MiXCR from the multiplex PCR reads. The data hold 270,000 or so distinct CDR3 sequences, with under 35% observed a single time. Sequencing was carried out using axillary lymph node tissue. This clonotype originated in a female donor with breast cancer. Some clones in this sample may be carry-over from other donors' samples.

CDR3 sequence: CASRPEGGTDTQYF. CDR3 nucleotide sequence: TGTGCCAGCAGGCCTGAGGGGGGCACAGATACGCAGTATTTT. The J gene is TRBJ2-3, the V gene TRBV7-3, with a tentative D call TRBD1 (6 bases). V lost 6 bases and J lost 1, with 11 bases in between. This CDR3 has 14 residues. The V gene's germline CDR1 is SGHTA and CDR2 FQGTGA.